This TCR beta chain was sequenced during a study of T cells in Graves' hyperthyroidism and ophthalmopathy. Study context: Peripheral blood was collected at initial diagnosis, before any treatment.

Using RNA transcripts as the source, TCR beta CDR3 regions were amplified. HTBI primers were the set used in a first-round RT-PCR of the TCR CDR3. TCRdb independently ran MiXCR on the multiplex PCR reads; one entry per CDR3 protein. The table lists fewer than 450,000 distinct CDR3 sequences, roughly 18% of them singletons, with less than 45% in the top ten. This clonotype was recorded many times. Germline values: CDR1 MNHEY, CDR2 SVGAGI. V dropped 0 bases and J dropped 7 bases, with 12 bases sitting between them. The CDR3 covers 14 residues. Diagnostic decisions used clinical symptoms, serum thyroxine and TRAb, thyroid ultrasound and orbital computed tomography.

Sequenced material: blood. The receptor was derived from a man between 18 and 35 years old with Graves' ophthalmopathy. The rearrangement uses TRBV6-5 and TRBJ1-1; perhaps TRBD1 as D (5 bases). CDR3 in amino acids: CASSYSGRQGEAFF. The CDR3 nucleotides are TGTGCCAGCAGTTACTCAGGCAGGCAGGGTGAAGCTTTCTTT.